Detailed here is one T cell receptor (beta chain). No antigen is known for it. The V gene lost 0 bases and the J gene lost 8 bases, with 7 bases spanning the gap. The CDR3 covers 13 residues. Germline V CDR1 and CDR2: LNHNV, YYDKDF (reference sequence). TCRdb's copy holds only in-frame clones and misses some; the assay was immunoSEQ multiplex PCR. Of about 150,000 clones listed, more than 85% are singletons. These data originate in a study of T cell responses to AZD1222 COVID-19 vaccine. Regarding the study as a whole: With dominance at 160-218 and 743-854, vaccine-associated CD4 TCRs spanned spike. White British people made up most donors, females outnumbered males, and clonal diversity was possibly underestimated.

The rearrangement joins TRBV15 to TRBJ2-2; no definite D call. The sequenced sample was peripheral blood, obtained 28 days after the second AZD1222 dose. This TCR came from an adult who received the AZD1222 COVID-19 vaccine. The CDR3, as DNA: TGTGCCACCAGCAGAGATCCGGGTGGGGAGCTGTTTTTT. Amino acids: CATSRDPGGELFF.